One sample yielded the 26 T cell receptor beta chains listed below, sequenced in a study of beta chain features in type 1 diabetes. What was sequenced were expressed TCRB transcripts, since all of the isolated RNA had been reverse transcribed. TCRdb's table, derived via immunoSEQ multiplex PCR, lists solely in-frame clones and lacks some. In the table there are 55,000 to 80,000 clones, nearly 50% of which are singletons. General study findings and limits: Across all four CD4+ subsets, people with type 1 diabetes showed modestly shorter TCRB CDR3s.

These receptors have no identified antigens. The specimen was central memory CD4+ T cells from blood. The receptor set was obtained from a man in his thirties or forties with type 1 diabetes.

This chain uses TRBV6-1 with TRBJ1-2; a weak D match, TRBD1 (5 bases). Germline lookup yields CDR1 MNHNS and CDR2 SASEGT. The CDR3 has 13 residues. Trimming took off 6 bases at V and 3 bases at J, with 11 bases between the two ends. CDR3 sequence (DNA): TGTGCCAGCAGACTTCAGGGTGACTATGGCTACACCTTC. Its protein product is CASRLQGDYGYTF.

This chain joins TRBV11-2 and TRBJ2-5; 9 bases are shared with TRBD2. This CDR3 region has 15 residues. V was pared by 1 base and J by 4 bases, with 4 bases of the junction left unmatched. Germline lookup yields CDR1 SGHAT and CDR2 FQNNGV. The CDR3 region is CASSLVGGGAETQYF. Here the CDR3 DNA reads TGTGCCAGCAGCTTAGTTGGCGGGGGGGCAGAGACCCAGTACTTC.

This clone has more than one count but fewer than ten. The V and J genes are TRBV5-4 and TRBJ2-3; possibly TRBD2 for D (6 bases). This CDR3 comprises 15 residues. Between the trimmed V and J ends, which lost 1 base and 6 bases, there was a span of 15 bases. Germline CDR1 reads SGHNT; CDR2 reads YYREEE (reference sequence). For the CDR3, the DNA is TGTGCCAGCAGCTTGCCGGGAGCGGTAGGTGATACGCAGTATTTT. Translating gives CASSLPGAVGDTQYF.

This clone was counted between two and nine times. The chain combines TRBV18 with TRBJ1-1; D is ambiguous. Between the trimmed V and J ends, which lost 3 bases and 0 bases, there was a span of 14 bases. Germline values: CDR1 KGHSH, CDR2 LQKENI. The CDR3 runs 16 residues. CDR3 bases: TGTGCCAGCTCACCGACGGAGAAGACCATGAACACTGAAGCTTTCTTT. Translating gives CASSPTEKTMNTEAFF.

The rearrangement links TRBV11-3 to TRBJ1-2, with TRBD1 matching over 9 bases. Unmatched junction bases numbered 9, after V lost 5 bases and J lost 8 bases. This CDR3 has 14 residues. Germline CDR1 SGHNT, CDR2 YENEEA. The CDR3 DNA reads TGTGCCAGCAGCAGAACAGGGGGCGAGGGCGGCTACACCTTC. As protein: CASSRTGGEGGYTF.

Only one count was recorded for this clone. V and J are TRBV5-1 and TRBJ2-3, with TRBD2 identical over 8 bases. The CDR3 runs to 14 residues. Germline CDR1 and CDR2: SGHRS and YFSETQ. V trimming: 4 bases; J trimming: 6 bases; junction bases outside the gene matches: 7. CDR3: CASSMGLVSDTQYF. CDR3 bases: TGCGCCAGCAGCATGGGACTAGTGTCGGATACGCAGTATTTT.

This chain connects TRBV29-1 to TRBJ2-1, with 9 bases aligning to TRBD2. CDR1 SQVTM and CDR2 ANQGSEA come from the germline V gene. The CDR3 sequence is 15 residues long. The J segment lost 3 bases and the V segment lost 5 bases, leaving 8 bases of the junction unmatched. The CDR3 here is CSVQSSSGDYNEQFF. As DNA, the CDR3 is TGCAGCGTTCAATCCTCTAGCGGGGACTACAATGAGCAGTTCTTC.

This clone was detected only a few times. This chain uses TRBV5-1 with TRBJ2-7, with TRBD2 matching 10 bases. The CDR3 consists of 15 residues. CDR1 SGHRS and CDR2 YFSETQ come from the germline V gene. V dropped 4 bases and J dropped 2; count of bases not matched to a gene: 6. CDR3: CASSTVAGGTYEQYF. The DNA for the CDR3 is TGCGCCAGCAGCACAGTAGCGGGAGGTACCTACGAGCAGTACTTC.

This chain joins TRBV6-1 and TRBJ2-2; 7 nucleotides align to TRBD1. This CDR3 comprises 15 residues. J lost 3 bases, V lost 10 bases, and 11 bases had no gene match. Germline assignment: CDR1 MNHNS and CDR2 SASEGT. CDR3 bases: TGTGCCACCTTGACAGGGCCCACAGACACCGGGGAGCTGTTTTTT. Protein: CATLTGPTDTGELFF.

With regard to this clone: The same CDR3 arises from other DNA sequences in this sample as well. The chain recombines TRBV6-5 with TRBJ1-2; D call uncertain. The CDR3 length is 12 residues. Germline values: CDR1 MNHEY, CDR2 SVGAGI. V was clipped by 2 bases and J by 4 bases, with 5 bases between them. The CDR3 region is CASSYAGYGYTF. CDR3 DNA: TGTGCCAGCAGTTACGCAGGCTATGGCTACACCTTC.

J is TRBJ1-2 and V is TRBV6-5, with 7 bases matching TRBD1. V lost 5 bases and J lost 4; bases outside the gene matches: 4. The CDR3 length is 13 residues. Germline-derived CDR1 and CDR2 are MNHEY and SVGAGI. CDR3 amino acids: CASSIQGGYGYTF. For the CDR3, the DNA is TGTGCCAGCAGTATCCAGGGGGGCTATGGCTACACCTTC.

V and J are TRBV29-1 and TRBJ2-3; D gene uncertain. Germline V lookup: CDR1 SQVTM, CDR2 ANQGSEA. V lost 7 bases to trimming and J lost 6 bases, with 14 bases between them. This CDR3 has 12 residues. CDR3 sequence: CSARVAMDTQYF. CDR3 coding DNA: TGCAGCGCCAGAGTAGCTATGGATACGCAGTATTTT.

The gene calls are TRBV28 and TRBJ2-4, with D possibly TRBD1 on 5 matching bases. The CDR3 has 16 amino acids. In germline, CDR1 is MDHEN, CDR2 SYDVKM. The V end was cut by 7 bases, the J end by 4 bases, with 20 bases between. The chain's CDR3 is CASKDPGTGRKNIQYF. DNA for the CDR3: TGTGCCAGCAAGGACCCCGGCACAGGTCGAAAAAACATTCAGTACTTC.

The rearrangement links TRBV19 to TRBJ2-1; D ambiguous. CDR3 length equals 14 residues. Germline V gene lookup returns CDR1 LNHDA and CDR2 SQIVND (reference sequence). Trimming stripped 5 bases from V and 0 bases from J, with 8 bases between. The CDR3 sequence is CASSLKSSYNEQFF. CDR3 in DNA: TGTGCCAGTAGTCTCAAGAGCTCCTACAATGAGCAGTTCTTC. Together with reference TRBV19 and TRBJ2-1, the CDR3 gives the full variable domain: DGGITQSPKYLFRKEGQNVTLSCEQNLNHDAMYWYRQDPGQGLRLIYYSQIVNDFQKGDIAEGYSVSREKKESFPLTVTSAQKNPTAFYLCASSLKSSYNEQFFGPGTRLTVL.

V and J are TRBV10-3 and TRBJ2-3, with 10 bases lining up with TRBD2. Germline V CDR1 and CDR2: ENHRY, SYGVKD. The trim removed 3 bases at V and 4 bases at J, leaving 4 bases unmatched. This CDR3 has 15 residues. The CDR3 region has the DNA TGTGCCATCAGTGATAGCGGGAGGCACTCAGATACGCAGTATTTT. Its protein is CAISDSGRHSDTQYF.

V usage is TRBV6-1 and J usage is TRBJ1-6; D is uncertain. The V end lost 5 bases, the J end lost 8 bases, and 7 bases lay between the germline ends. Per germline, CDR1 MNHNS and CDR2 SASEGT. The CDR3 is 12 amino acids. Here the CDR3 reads CASSSRDSPLHF. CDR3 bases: TGTGCCAGCAGTTCCCGGGATTCACCCCTCCACTTT.

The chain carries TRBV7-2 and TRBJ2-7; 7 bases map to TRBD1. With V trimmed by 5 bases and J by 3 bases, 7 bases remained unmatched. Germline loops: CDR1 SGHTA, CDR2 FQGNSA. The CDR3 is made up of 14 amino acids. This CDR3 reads CASSNRQGFYEQYF. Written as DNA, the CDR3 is TGTGCCAGCAGCAACCGACAGGGTTTCTACGAGCAGTACTTC.

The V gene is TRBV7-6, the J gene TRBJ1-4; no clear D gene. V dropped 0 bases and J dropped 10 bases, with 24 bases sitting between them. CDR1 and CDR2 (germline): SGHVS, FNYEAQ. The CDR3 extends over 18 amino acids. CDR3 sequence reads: CASSLASIRTARGIKLFF. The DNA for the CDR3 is TGTGCCAGCAGCTTAGCCTCTATCAGGACGGCTCGGGGAATAAAACTGTTTTTT.

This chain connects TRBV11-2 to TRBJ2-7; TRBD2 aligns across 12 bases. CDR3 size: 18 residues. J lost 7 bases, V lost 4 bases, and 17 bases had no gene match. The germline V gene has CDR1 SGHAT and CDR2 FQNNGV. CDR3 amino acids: CASSSISTTSGRPGEQYF. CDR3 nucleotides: TGTGCCAGCAGCTCCATCTCCACCACTAGCGGGAGGCCCGGGGAGCAGTACTTC.

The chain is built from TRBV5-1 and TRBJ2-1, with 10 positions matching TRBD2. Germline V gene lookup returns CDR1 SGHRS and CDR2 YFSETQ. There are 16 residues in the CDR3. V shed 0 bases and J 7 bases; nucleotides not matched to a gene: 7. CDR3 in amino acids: CASSLVPAGGVNEQFF. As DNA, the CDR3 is TGCGCCAGCAGCTTGGTGCCAGCGGGGGGGGTGAATGAGCAGTTCTTC. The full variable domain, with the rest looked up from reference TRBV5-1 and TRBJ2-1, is KAGVTQTPRYLIKTRGQQVTLSCSPISGHRSVSWYQQTPGQGLQFLFEYFSETQRNKGNFPGRFSGRQFSNSRSEMNVSTLELGDSALYLCASSLVPAGGVNEQFFGPGTRLTVL.

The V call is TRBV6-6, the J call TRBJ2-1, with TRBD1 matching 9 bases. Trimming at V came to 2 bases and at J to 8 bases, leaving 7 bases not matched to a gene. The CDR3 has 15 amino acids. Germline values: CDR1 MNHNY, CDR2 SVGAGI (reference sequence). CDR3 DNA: TGTGCCAGCAGTTACGGGGACAGGGCCCCAGATGAGCAGTTCTTC. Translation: CASSYGDRAPDEQFF.

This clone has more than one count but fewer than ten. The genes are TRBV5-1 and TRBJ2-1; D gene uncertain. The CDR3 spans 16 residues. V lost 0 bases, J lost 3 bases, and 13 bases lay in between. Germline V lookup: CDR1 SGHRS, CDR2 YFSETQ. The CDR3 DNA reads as TGCGCCAGCAGCTTGGATTTGTTAGCTGGCTACAATGAGCAGTTCTTC. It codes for CASSLDLLAGYNEQFF.

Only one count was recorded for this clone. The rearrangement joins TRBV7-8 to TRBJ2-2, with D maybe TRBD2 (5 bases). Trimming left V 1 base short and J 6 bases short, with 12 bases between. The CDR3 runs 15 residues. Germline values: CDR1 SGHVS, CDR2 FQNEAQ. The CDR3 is CASSLVPGYSGELFF. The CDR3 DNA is TGTGCCAGCAGCTTAGTCCCGGGGTATTCCGGGGAGCTGTTTTTT. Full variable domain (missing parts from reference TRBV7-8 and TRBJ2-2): GAGVSQSPRYKVAKRGQDVALRCDPISGHVSLFWYQQALGQGPEFLTYFQNEAQLDKSGLPSDRFFAERPEGSVSTLKIQRTQQEDSAVYLCASSLVPGYSGELFFGEGSRLTVL.

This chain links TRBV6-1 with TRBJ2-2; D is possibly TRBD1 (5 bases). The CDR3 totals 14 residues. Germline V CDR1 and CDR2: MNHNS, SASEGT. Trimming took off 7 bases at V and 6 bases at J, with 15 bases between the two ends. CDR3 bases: TGTGCCAGCATTGGTGGCAGGGTGGCCGGGGAGCTGTTTTTT. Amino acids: CASIGGRVAGELFF.

CDR3 loop: CASSLASGARGTEAFF. CDR3 in DNA: TGCGCCAGCAGCTTGGCCTCAGGGGCGCGAGGCACTGAAGCTTTCTTT. The rearrangement joins TRBV5-1 to TRBJ1-1; D might be TRBD1 (6 bases). Germline lookup yields CDR1 SGHRS and CDR2 YFSETQ. The CDR3 runs to 16 residues. V was trimmed by 0 bases and J by 4 bases, leaving 16 bases between them.

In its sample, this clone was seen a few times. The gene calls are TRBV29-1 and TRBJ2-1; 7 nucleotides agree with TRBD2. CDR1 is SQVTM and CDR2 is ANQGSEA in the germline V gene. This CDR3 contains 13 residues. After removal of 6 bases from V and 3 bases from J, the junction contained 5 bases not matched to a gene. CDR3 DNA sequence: TGCAGCGTAGGAAAGCGGGGCTACAATGAGCAGTTCTTC. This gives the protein CSVGKRGYNEQFF.